The rows below give T cell receptor beta chains drawn from one sample of a study of blood T cells in healthy people across ages. TCRdb re-analysed the 5' RACE reads in MiXCR, keeping a single row per CDR3 protein. The profile covers over 700,000 distinct CDR3 sequences, with roughly 53% appearing a single time and around 41% taken by the ten largest. Sequencing was done on a sample of blood. The receptor source for this set is a man older than 75 in good health. CDR3s include the opening cysteine and the closing phenylalanine or tryptophan. A D gene is named only where the DNA matches it firmly. For some rows the clone size is stated as once, few or many, or as a class when expanded; others skip it.

NA	TRBV5-1	NA	TRBJ1-1	CASSLERPTNTEAFF	TGCGCCAGCAGCTTGGAGCGGCCGACGAACACTGAAGCTTTCTTT
NA	TRBV20-1	NA	TRBJ2-5	CSARTAGGSKETQYF	TGCAGTGCTAGAACCGCAGGGGGGTCTAAAGAGACCCAGTACTTC
few	TRBV7-2	NA	TRBJ2-5	CASSRSGGQETQYF	TGTGCCAGCAGTCGGTCTGGGGGGCAAGAGACCCAGTACTTC
NA	TRBV6-1	TRBD1	TRBJ1-2	CACTGGSMRGLEGYTF	TGTGCCTGTACAGGGGGCTCGATGAGGGGTCTTGAAGGCTACACCTTC
few	TRBV28	NA	TRBJ1-2	CASIGGVSGYTF	TGTGCCAGCATTGGGGGAGTAAGTGGCTACACCTTC
NA	TRBV2	NA	TRBJ2-2	CASTRTLVNTGELFF	TGTGCCAGCACAAGGACCCTAGTGAACACCGGGGAGCTGTTTTTT
NA	TRBV29-1	NA	TRBJ2-7	CSVEGGAAYEQYF	TGCAGCGTTGAGGGGGGGGCCGCCTACGAGCAGTACTTC
NA	TRBV18	NA	TRBJ1-2	CASSPPAGDYGYTF	TGTGCCAGCTCACCACCGGCCGGCGACTATGGCTACACCTTC
many	TRBV27	NA	TRBJ2-7	CASSTPGPAYEQYF	TGTGCCAGCAGTACTCCGGGACCCGCCTACGAGCAGTACTTC
few	TRBV25-1	TRBD2	TRBJ2-1	CASSESLAGKYNEQFF	TGTGCCAGCAGTGAGTCCCTAGCGGGAAAATACAATGAGCAGTTCTTC
NA	TRBV13	NA	TRBJ2-7	CASSAQPSSYEQYF	TGTGCCAGCAGCGCACAGCCCAGCTCCTACGAGCAGTACTTC
NA	TRBV6-1	NA	TRBJ2-1	CASSLVRRGNNYNEQFF	TGTGCCAGCAGCCTCGTTCGGAGGGGAAACAACTACAATGAGCAGTTCTTC
few	TRBV7-2	TRBD1	TRBJ2-3	CASSPGGQGLKDTQYF	TGTGCCAGCAGCCCGGGGGGACAGGGATTAAAAGATACGCAGTATTTT
few	TRBV6-1	TRBD1	TRBJ1-4	CASRQDRGRIEKLFF	TGTGCCAGCAGACAGGACAGGGGGCGCATTGAAAAACTGTTTTTT
NA	TRBV20-1	NA	TRBJ1-2	CSARDYAGPFGGYTF	TGCAGTGCTAGAGACTACGCGGGGCCCTTTGGTGGCTACACCTTC
NA	TRBV3-1	TRBD1	TRBJ2-7	CASSQDQGAGEQYF	TGTGCCAGCAGCCAAGATCAGGGGGCAGGGGAGCAGTACTTC
NA	TRBV18	NA	TRBJ2-4	CASSPIGPPGDIQYF	TGTGCCAGCTCACCGATAGGACCGCCAGGCGACATTCAGTACTTC
few	TRBV11-2	TRBD1	TRBJ2-1	CASSPDRGHEQFF	TGTGCCAGCAGCCCGGACAGGGGTCATGAGCAGTTCTTC
NA	TRBV5-5	NA	TRBJ1-2	CASSTRDYNYGYTF	TGTGCCAGCAGCACCCGGGACTATAACTATGGCTACACCTTC
NA	TRBV5-1	TRBD1	TRBJ1-1	CASSYRQGADTEAFF	TGCGCCAGCAGTTATAGACAGGGGGCCGACACTGAAGCTTTCTTT
NA	TRBV28	NA	TRBJ2-7	CASISLRLGEQYF	TGTGCCAGCATTTCCCTTCGGTTGGGCGAGCAGTACTTC
NA	TRBV7-9	NA	TRBJ2-7	CAGRRGLDYEQYF	TGTGCCGGCCGGAGGGGATTGGACTACGAGCAGTACTTC
NA	TRBV4-1	NA	TRBJ1-4	CASSQMEKLFF	TGCGCCAGCAGCCAGATGGAGAAACTGTTTTTT
NA	TRBV28	TRBD1	TRBJ1-4	CASSPESPGQTEKLFF	TGTGCCAGCAGCCCCGAGTCACCGGGACAGACTGAAAAACTGTTTTTT
NA	TRBV20-1	NA	TRBJ2-1	CSAYPSYNEQFF	TGCAGTGCCTATCCCTCCTACAATGAGCAGTTCTTC
NA	TRBV27	TRBD1	TRBJ2-5	CASSLTGTKTQYF	TGTGCCAGCAGCCTGACAGGGACGAAGACCCAGTACTTC
NA	TRBV9	TRBD2	TRBJ2-7	CASSVGGGDEQYF	TGTGCCAGCAGCGTAGGGGGGGGTGACGAGCAGTACTTC
NA	TRBV20-1	NA	TRBJ1-2	CSARRGYTF	TGCAGTGCGCGACGTGGCTACACCTTC
NA	TRBV3-1	TRBD2	TRBJ2-5	CASSQEPLAGVIKTQYF	TGTGCCAGCAGCCAAGAACCACTAGCGGGAGTTATTAAGACCCAGTACTTC
NA	TRBV20-1	TRBD1	TRBJ2-7	CSTWDRISYEQYF	TGCAGTACCTGGGACAGAATCTCCTACGAGCAGTACTTC
NA	TRBV3-1	NA	TRBJ2-7	CASSQGGQTYYEQYF	TGTGCCAGCAGCCAGGGAGGACAGACCTACTACGAGCAGTACTTC
NA	TRBV7-9	NA	TRBJ1-2	CASSGSVENYGYTF	TGTGCCAGCAGCGGGAGTGTTGAAAACTATGGCTACACCTTC
NA	TRBV7-2	TRBD2	TRBJ2-1	CASSLEWGGSWEQFF	TGTGCCAGCAGCTTAGAATGGGGCGGGAGCTGGGAGCAGTTCTTC
few	TRBV7-8	TRBD1	TRBJ2-5	CASSSGQGARLGQETQYF	TGTGCCAGCAGCTCCGGACAGGGGGCCCGTTTGGGCCAAGAGACCCAGTACTTC
NA	TRBV20-1	TRBD2	TRBJ2-5	CSASSRLAGSQETQYF	TGCAGTGCTAGTAGTCGCCTAGCGGGCTCCCAAGAGACCCAGTACTTC
NA	TRBV9	NA	TRBJ2-7	CASSASRVSYEQYF	TGTGCCAGCAGCGCCTCCCGTGTCTCCTACGAGCAGTACTTC
NA	TRBV20-1	TRBD1	TRBJ1-5	CSIRQGRQPQHF	TGCAGTATCAGACAGGGTCGGCAGCCCCAGCATTTT
NA	TRBV6-6	NA	TRBJ1-5	CASSYGEGLLSQPQHF	TGTGCCAGCAGTTACGGGGAGGGGCTCCTCTCTCAGCCCCAGCATTTT
few	TRBV5-4	NA	TRBJ2-3	CASSRTLKDTDTQYF	TGTGCCAGCAGCCGGACTTTAAAGGACACAGATACGCAGTATTTT
NA	TRBV11-2	NA	TRBJ2-3	CASSLDHLLDWGRDAYF	TGTGCCAGCAGCTTAGATCACCTCCTAGATTGGGGCAGAGACGCGTATTTT
few	TRBV24-1	NA	TRBJ2-7	CATTRDEQYF	TGTGCCACCACGCGCGACGAGCAGTACTTC